This T cell receptor beta chain is drawn from a study of shared clonotypes between healthy human individuals. The CDR3 sequence is 14 residues long. Germline lookup yields CDR1 GTSNPN and CDR2 SVGIG (reference sequence). With 0 bases removed from V and 5 bases from J, the gap between germline ends came to 10 bases. Regarding the study as a whole: It was observed that roughly 4.8% of naive CD4 clonotypes were shared across several donors.

The assay was immunoSEQ multiplex PCR, and TCRdb's table has in-frame clones only and misses some. The table lists about 2,500,000 clones, 85% to 95% of them singletons, with more than 0.12% in the top ten. Details on this clone: Its cognate antigen is unknown.

The chain combines TRBV30 with TRBJ1-4; D gene unclear. The clonotype was recovered from a man in his late teens or twenties in good health. Sequencing used naive CD4+ T cells sorted from blood. Subset meaning: CD45RA+ positively selected. Here the CDR3 reads CAWSVHRKNEKLFF. The CDR3 nucleotides are TGTGCCTGGAGTGTACACAGAAAGAATGAAAAACTGTTTTTT.